What follows is one T cell receptor (beta chain) and its context. Seattle-derived patients entered the study during active infection and were followed longitudinally. The source of the sample is a study of blood T cell repertoires in COVID-19. CDR3 length: 14 residues. Trimming removed 4 bases at V and 10 bases at J, with 14 bases between. Germline V CDR1 and CDR2: MNHEY, SVGAGI. The protocol was immunoSEQ multiplex PCR, while the TCRdb copy is restricted to in-frame clones and leaves out a portion. The sample includes some 360,000 clones, over 75% of them seen just once. Sequenced material: peripheral blood. The V call is TRBV6-5, the J call TRBJ1-6, with D hard to call. The receptor comes from a woman in her sixties or seventies with COVID-19, enrolled during active disease. The DNA for the CDR3 is TGTGCCAGCAGTTCAACATCCGGGTTCTCACCCCTCCACTTT. Amino acid sequence: CASSSTSGFSPLHF.